Presented here are 14 T cell receptor beta chains from one specimen sequenced in a study of cytomegalovirus exposure and HLA in healthy donors. The PCR employed 60 Vbeta primers together with 13 Jbeta primers. Profiled with immunoSEQ multiplex PCR; TCRdb holds only in-frame clones, not every one. The data show around 190,000 clones, 70% to 80% seen once. The sequenced material came from PBMCs. These receptors were taken from a woman between 50 and 59 years old in good health and CMV-seronegative.

This sequence joins TRBV7-2 and TRBJ1-1; D might be TRBD1 (5 bases). V lost 5 bases, J lost 0 bases, and 10 bases lay in between. This CDR3 contains 14 residues. Germline assignment: CDR1 SGHTA and CDR2 FQGNSA. Here the CDR3 DNA reads TGTGCCAGCAGCCGCGACAGCTTGAACACTGAAGCTTTCTTT. It is translated as CASSRDSLNTEAFF.

V usage is TRBV9 and J usage is TRBJ2-1, with 7 bases that match TRBD1. Germline lookup yields CDR1 SGDLS and CDR2 YYNGEE. Unmatched junction bases numbered 9, after V lost 4 bases and J lost 2 bases. The CDR3 loop spans 16 amino acids. Here the CDR3 DNA reads TGTGCCAGCAGCCCACGCCTCCAGGGGGCCTACAATGAGCAGTTCTTC. Translated: CASSPRLQGAYNEQFF. The full variable domain, rest sourced from reference TRBV9 and TRBJ2-1, is DSGVTQTPKHLITATGQRVTLRCSPRSGDLSVYWYQQSLDQGLQFLIQYYNGEERAKGNILERFSAQQFPDLHSELNLSSLELGDSALYFCASSPRLQGAYNEQFFGPGTRLTVL.

The chain employs TRBV27 and TRBJ1-1, with D maybe TRBD1 (6 bases). V lost 2 bases and J lost 4, with 23 bases in between. Germline values: CDR1 MNHEY, CDR2 SMNVEV (reference sequence). The CDR3 has 18 residues. CDR3 region: CASSLLYQGSRGGTEAFF. CDR3 in DNA: TGTGCCAGCAGTTTACTTTACCAGGGGAGCCGAGGCGGCACTGAAGCTTTCTTT.

The rearrangement uses TRBV7-2 and TRBJ2-6, with 9 bases matching TRBD2. The CDR3 runs 15 residues. CDR1 and CDR2 from the germline V gene are SGHTA and FQGNSA. V shed 4 bases and J 2 bases; nucleotides not matched to a gene: 0. The CDR3 nucleotides are TGTGCCAGCAGCTCTAGCGGGACTGGGGCCAACGTCCTGACTTTC. It specifies CASSSSGTGANVLTF.

The chain employs TRBV27 and TRBJ2-2; 9 bases are shared with TRBD2. The CDR3 is made up of 17 amino acids. The germline CDR1 and CDR2 sequences are MNHEY and SMNVEV (reference sequence). V dropped 3 bases and J dropped 7; count of bases not matched to a gene: 12. CDR3 loop: CASSFGPSGRRIGELFF. The DNA for the CDR3 is TGTGCCAGCAGTTTCGGTCCAAGCGGGAGGCGTATCGGGGAGCTGTTTTTT.

The table lists this clone with a count of one. This chain joins TRBV2 and TRBJ1-5; unclear D gene. Trimming removed 6 bases at V and 5 bases at J, with 11 bases between. The germline V gene encodes CDR1 SNHLY and CDR2 FYNNEI. The CDR3 has 13 amino acids. The chain's CDR3 is CASRSDRDQPQHF. The CDR3 coding sequence is TGTGCCAGCAGGAGCGATAGAGATCAGCCCCAGCATTTT.

The chain joins TRBV7-2 to TRBJ1-2; 7 bases match TRBD1. CDR3 length: 15 amino acids. Germline values: CDR1 SGHTA, CDR2 FQGNSA. Trimming cost V 2 bases and J 5 bases; bases outside gene matches: 8. Here the CDR3 reads CASSLYIPGGYGYTF. The DNA of the CDR3 is TGTGCCAGCAGCTTATATATCCCAGGGGGGTATGGCTACACCTTC.

The rearrangement uses TRBV29-1 and TRBJ1-4, with TRBD1 matching over 8 bases. The trim removed 7 bases at V and 8 bases at J, leaving 12 bases unmatched. The CDR3 sequence is 14 residues long. Germline CDR1 is SQVTM and CDR2 is ANQGSEA. The CDR3 nucleotides read TGCAGCGCAGGCGCAGGGGGCAGGAAAGAAAAACTGTTTTTT. Protein product: CSAGAGGRKEKLFF.

The chain links TRBV6-5 to TRBJ2-2, with 10 bases fitting TRBD2. The CDR3 consists of 16 residues. J lost 0 bases, V lost 3 bases, and 1 base had no gene match. The germline V gene has CDR1 MNHEY and CDR2 SVGAGI. CDR3 amino acids: CASSYTSGTNTGELFF. The CDR3 DNA is TGTGCCAGCAGTTATACTAGCGGGACGAACACCGGGGAGCTGTTTTTT.

V and J are TRBV28 and TRBJ1-5; the match to TRBD1 covers 7 bases. The CDR3 consists of 17 residues. The V gene's germline CDR1 is MDHEN and CDR2 SYDVKM. The V segment lost 5 bases and the J segment 0 bases; nucleotides outside the gene matches: 10. CDR3 nucleotides: TGTGCCAGCAGTCCCCTTGGACAGGACAATAGCAATCAGCCCCAGCATTTT. Amino acids: CASSPLGQDNSNQPQHF.

The V and J genes are TRBV27 and TRBJ2-6; perhaps TRBD1 as D (6 bases). V was pared by 4 bases and J by 0 bases, with 19 bases between. This CDR3 has 19 residues. The germline V gene encodes CDR1 MNHEY and CDR2 SMNVEV (reference sequence). Here the CDR3 DNA reads TGTGCCAGCAGTTCGCCATACTCGACAGGACCCTCTGGGGCCAACGTCCTGACTTTC. This translates into CASSSPYSTGPSGANVLTF.

V is TRBV28 and J is TRBJ1-4; D is possibly TRBD1 (5 bases). Trimming left V 9 bases short and J 8 bases short, with 16 bases between. Germline CDR1 MDHEN, CDR2 SYDVKM. The CDR3 is 13 residues long. The DNA of the CDR3 is TGTGCCAGTAGGGGTGATATGCGGGAAAAACTGTTTTTT. Protein product: CASRGDMREKLFF.

The sample holds one count of this clone. The gene calls are TRBV27 and TRBJ2-1; 7 bases match TRBD2. V shed 6 bases and J 1 base; nucleotides not matched to a gene: 0. Looked up from germline, CDR1 is MNHEY and CDR2 is SMNVEV (reference sequence). The CDR3 consists of 13 residues. CDR3 amino acids: CASSGGSYNEQFF. In DNA form, the CDR3 reads TGTGCCAGCAGCGGGGGGTCCTACAATGAGCAGTTCTTC.

The V call is TRBV4-3, the J call TRBJ2-7; tentative D call: TRBD1 (6 bases). The CDR3 loop spans 18 amino acids. V was clipped by 0 bases and J by 1 base, with 19 bases between them. In germline, CDR1 is LGHNA, CDR2 YSLEER. The CDR3 DNA reads as TGCGCCAGCAGCCAAGAGGTCCCCGGGACACCCTCTTCCTACGAGCAGTACTTC. It translates to CASSQEVPGTPSSYEQYF.